A single count supports the clone carrying this T cell receptor (beta chain). The antigen is not known. The data belong to a study of shared clonotypes between healthy human individuals. For the study at large: Ranging from 18 to 49 in age, donors were two women and a few men. CD4 naive and CD4 memory each took three plates per donor, while CD8 naive took two and CD8 memory one.

Sequenced by immunoSEQ multiplex PCR; TCRdb stores in-frame clones only, minus some. The table lists 1,100,000 or so clones, about 84% of them singletons. Overall study findings and caveats: Larger estimated richness was generally seen in naive subsets than in memory subsets.

The specimen sequenced was memory CD4+ T cells from PBMCs. Specified subset: CD45RA-negative fraction. The sequence was obtained from a man between 18 and 35 years old in good health. Some clones in this sample may be carry-over from other donors' samples.

DNA for the CDR3: TGTGCCAGCAGCACATACAAGAAGCGCACCAGTTACAATGAGCAGTTCTTC. Translating gives CASSTYKKRTSYNEQFF. The J gene is TRBJ2-1, the V gene TRBV11-2; D gene uncertain. The CDR3 extends over 17 amino acids. Germline V gene lookup returns CDR1 SGHAT and CDR2 FQNNGV. The V and J ends lost 5 bases and 4 bases respectively, with 21 bases between them.